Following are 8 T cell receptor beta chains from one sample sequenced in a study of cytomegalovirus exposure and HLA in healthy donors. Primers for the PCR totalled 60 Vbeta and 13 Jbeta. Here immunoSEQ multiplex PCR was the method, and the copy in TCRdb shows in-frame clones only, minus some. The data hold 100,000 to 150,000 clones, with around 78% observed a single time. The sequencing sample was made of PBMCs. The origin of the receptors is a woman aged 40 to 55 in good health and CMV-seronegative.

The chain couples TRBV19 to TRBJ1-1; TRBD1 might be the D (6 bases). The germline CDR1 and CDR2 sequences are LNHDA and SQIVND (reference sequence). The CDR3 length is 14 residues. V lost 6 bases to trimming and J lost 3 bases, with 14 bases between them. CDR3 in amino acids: CASSDQGSDTEAFF. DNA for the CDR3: TGTGCCAGTAGCGACCAGGGGAGTGACACTGAAGCTTTCTTT.

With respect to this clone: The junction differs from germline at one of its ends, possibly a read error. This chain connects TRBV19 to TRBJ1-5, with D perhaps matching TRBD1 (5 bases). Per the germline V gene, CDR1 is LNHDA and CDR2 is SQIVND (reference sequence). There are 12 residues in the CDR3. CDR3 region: CASSLYDSQLDF. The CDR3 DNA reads TGTGCCAGTAGTCTCTATGACAGCCAGTTGGATTTT.

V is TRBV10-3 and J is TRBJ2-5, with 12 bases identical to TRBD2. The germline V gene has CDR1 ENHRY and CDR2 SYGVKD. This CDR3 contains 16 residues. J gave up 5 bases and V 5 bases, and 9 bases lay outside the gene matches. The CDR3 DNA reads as TGTGCCATCAGTCCCTCAGCTAGCGGGAGGGCGGAGACCCAGTACTTC. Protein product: CAISPSASGRAETQYF.

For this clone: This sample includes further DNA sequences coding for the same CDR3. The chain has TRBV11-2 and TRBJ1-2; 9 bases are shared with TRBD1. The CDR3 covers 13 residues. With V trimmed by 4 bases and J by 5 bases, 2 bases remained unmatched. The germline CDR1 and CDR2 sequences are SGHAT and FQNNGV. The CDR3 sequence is CASSSGQGYGYTF. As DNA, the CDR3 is TGTGCCAGCAGCTCGGGACAGGGTTATGGCTACACCTTC. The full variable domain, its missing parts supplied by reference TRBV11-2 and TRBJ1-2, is EAGVAQSPRYKIIEKRQSVAFWCNPISGHATLYWYQQILGQGPKLLIQFQNNGVVDDSQLPKDRFSAERLKGVDSTLKIQPAKLEDSAVYLCASSSGQGYGYTFGSGTRLTVV.

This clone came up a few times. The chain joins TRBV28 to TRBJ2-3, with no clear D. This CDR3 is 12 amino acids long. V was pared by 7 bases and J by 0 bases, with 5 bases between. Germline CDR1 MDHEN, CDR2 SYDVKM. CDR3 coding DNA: TGTGCCAGCACCGCGAGCACAGATACGCAGTATTTT. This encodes CASTASTDTQYF.

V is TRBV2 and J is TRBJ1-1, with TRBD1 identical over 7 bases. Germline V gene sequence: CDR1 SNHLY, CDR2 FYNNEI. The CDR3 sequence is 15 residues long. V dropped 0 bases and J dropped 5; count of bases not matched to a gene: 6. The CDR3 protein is CASSEASTGRTEAFF. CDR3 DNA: TGTGCCAGCAGTGAAGCGTCGACAGGGAGAACTGAAGCTTTCTTT. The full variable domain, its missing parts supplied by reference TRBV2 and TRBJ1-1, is EPEVTQTPSHQVTQMGQEVILRCVPISNHLYFYWYRQILGQKVEFLVSFYNNEISEKSEIFDDQFSVERPDGSNFTLKIRSTKLEDSAMYFCASSEASTGRTEAFFGQGTRLTVV.

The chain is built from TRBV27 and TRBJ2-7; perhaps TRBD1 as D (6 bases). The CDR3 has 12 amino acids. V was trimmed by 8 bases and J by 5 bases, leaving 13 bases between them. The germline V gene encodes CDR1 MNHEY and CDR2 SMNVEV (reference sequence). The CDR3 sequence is CASSPRGDEQYF. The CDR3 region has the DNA TGTGCCAGCTCCCCCAGGGGCGACGAGCAGTACTTC.

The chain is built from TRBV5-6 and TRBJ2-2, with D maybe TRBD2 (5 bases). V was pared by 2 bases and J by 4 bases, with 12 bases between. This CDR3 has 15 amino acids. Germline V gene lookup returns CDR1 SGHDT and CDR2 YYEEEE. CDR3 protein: CASSFLLLGTGELFF. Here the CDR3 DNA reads TGTGCCAGCAGCTTTTTGCTACTAGGCACCGGGGAGCTGTTTTTT.